These 24 T cell receptor beta chains were all obtained from the same sample, sequenced in a study of PD-1 blockade in classical Hodgkin lymphoma. The protocol was immunoSEQ multiplex PCR, while the TCRdb copy is restricted to in-frame clones and leaves out a portion. The profile covers about 44,000 clones, with around two thirds appearing a single time and about 3.1% taken by the ten largest. Specified time point: cycle 4 day 1 (C4D1), after about 6 weeks of nivolumab. Every patient was affected by relapse after autologous stem cell transplantation, while exposure to brentuximab vedotin was not uniform. The specimen comprised peripheral blood mononuclear cells (PBMCs), sampled before the fourth cycle of nivolumab. The receptors originated from a human donor with classical Hodgkin lymphoma.

The V call is TRBV7-2, the J call TRBJ2-7; possible D gene TRBD2, 7 bases. V was clipped by 2 bases and J by 4 bases, with 12 bases between them. CDR3 length: 14 amino acids. CDR1 and CDR2 (germline): SGHTA, FQGNSA. As DNA, the CDR3 is TGTGCCAGCAGCTTACAACGGGGGGCATACGAGCAGTACTTC. It specifies CASSLQRGAYEQYF.

The chain has TRBV6-5 and TRBJ2-7, with 10 bases fitting TRBD2. Germline V gives CDR1 MNHEY, CDR2 SVGAGI. The CDR3 sequence is 15 residues long. Trimming removed 6 bases from V and 3 bases from J; junction bases left unmatched: 8. For the CDR3, the DNA is TGTGCCAGCAGCCTACTAGCGGGGCTAGTCTACGAGCAGTACTTC. As protein: CASSLLAGLVYEQYF.

V gene TRBV7-9 combines with J gene TRBJ1-2, with 9 positions matching TRBD1. The CDR3 is 16 residues long. Germline V gene lookup returns CDR1 SEHNR and CDR2 FQNEAQ (reference sequence). V dropped 4 bases and J dropped 0; count of bases not matched to a gene: 6. The CDR3 here is CASSSGTGIANYGYTF. CDR3 bases: TGTGCCAGCAGCTCGGGGACAGGGATAGCTAACTATGGCTACACCTTC.

This clone qualifies as large. V is TRBV19 and J is TRBJ1-3, with 8 bases lining up with TRBD1. V lost 5 bases and J lost 2; bases outside the gene matches: 11. Germline CDR1 is LNHDA and CDR2 is SQIVND (reference sequence). CDR3 length: 17 residues. CDR3 region: CASSLRGQGATGNTIYF. Here the CDR3 DNA reads TGTGCCAGTAGTCTCCGCGGACAGGGCGCTACTGGAAACACCATATATTTT.

The chain joins TRBV27 to TRBJ2-1; D may correspond to TRBD1 or TRBD2 (5 bases each). CDR1 and CDR2 from the germline V gene are MNHEY and SMNVEV (reference sequence). V was cut by 4 bases and J by 5 bases, with 12 bases left in between. The CDR3 is made up of 14 amino acids. The CDR3 here is CASSWGSLNNEQFF. The CDR3 DNA follows: TGTGCCAGCAGTTGGGGGAGTTTAAACAATGAGCAGTTCTTC.

The V gene is TRBV7-8, the J gene TRBJ1-1; D not resolved. In germline, CDR1 is SGHVS, CDR2 FQNEAQ. The V end was cut by 2 bases, the J end by 3 bases, with 7 bases between. The CDR3 extends over 13 amino acids. The CDR3 DNA sequence: TGTGCCAGCAGCTTAATGGGCGACACTGAAGCTTTCTTT. It translates to CASSLMGDTEAFF.

J is TRBJ1-5 and V is TRBV18, with 7 positions matching TRBD1. The CDR3 loop spans 14 amino acids. Germline V lookup: CDR1 KGHSH, CDR2 LQKENI. V was clipped by 2 bases and J by 4 bases; unmatched bases: 2. The CDR3 loop is CASSPGTDNQPQHF. As DNA, the CDR3 is TGTGCCAGCTCACCAGGGACAGATAATCAGCCCCAGCATTTT.

The genes are TRBV13 and TRBJ1-3; D is perhaps TRBD1 (5 bases). V was pared by 5 bases and J by 0 bases, with 14 bases between. Germline V gives CDR1 PRHDT, CDR2 FYEKMQ (reference sequence). The CDR3 contains 16 residues. In DNA, the CDR3 is TGTGCCAGCAGCGTGGGACGCTACAACTCTGGAAACACCATATATTTT. The encoded protein is CASSVGRYNSGNTIYF.

This clone has just a few counts. The chain uses TRBV5-1 and TRBJ2-3; 7 bases agree with TRBD2. The germline V gene has CDR1 SGHRS and CDR2 YFSETQ. J lost 1 base, V lost 6 bases, and 11 bases had no gene match. The CDR3 runs 16 residues. The CDR3 nucleotides read TGCGCCAGCAACCCAGCGGGGCTGTCCGGCACAGATACGCAGTATTTT. Its protein product is CASNPAGLSGTDTQYF.

This clone appeared a single time. The rearrangement joins TRBV7-9 to TRBJ2-2; TRBD2 matches 7 bases. V lost 7 bases to trimming and J lost 1 base; unmatched junction nucleotides: 9. Germline-derived CDR1 and CDR2 are SEHNR and FQNEAQ (reference sequence). This CDR3 has 16 amino acids. The CDR3: CASTPPGGGNTGELFF. In DNA, the CDR3 is TGTGCCAGCACTCCACCGGGCGGGGGGAACACCGGGGAGCTGTTTTTT.

The CDR3: CAARHTFDTGELFF. As DNA, the CDR3 is TGTGCGGCCCGCCACACTTTTGACACCGGGGAGCTGTTTTTT. The chain employs TRBV6-1 and TRBJ2-2; the D is unclear. CDR3 length: 14 residues. Germline lookup yields CDR1 MNHNS and CDR2 SASEGT.

The V gene is TRBV10-3, the J gene TRBJ2-5; TRBD1 matches at 10 bases. After removal of 2 bases from V and 5 bases from J, the junction contained 5 bases not matched to a gene. Germline V gene sequence: CDR1 ENHRY, CDR2 SYGVKD. The CDR3 is 15 residues long. The CDR3 protein is CAISEPGQGMETQYF. CDR3 nucleotides: TGTGCCATCAGTGAGCCGGGACAGGGGATGGAGACCCAGTACTTC.

The V call is TRBV6-5, the J call TRBJ1-1, with unresolved D. Germline assignment: CDR1 MNHEY and CDR2 SVGAGI. The CDR3 contains 15 residues. V lost 7 bases and J lost 8, with 23 bases in between. CDR3 protein: CASNSLGLLRGEAFF. CDR3 nucleotides: TGTGCCAGCAATTCTTTGGGCTTACTCAGAGGGGAAGCTTTCTTT.

For the CDR3, the DNA is TGTGCCAGCACCCCCGGGGGGGCGGACTATGGCTACACCTTC. This encodes CASTPGGADYGYTF. The chain carries TRBV28 and TRBJ1-2; possibly TRBD1 for D (6 bases). The germline V gene has CDR1 MDHEN and CDR2 SYDVKM. The CDR3 runs 14 residues. With 7 bases removed from V and 3 bases from J, the gap between germline ends came to 15 bases.

The chain uses TRBV5-6 and TRBJ2-3, with 10 positions matching TRBD1. Germline V gene sequence: CDR1 SGHDT, CDR2 YYEEEE. V trimming: 3 bases; J trimming: 0 bases; junction bases outside the gene matches: 4. CDR3 length: 16 amino acids. The CDR3 reads CASSSRQGASTDTQYF. DNA of the CDR3: TGTGCCAGCAGCTCGCGACAGGGGGCCAGCACAGATACGCAGTATTTT.

The rearrangement links TRBV9 to TRBJ2-3, with 10 bases that match TRBD2. The CDR3 extends over 17 amino acids. V was clipped by 0 bases and J by 4 bases; unmatched bases: 8. Germline V gene lookup returns CDR1 SGDLS and CDR2 YYNGEE. Here the CDR3 DNA reads TGTGCCAGCAGCGTAGCTCCTAGCGGGAGTAGGGCAGATACGCAGTATTTT. The encoded protein is CASSVAPSGSRADTQYF.

The chain joins TRBV28 to TRBJ1-2, with 10 bases identical to TRBD1. The CDR3 loop spans 16 amino acids. J gave up 5 bases and V 4 bases, and 10 bases lay outside the gene matches. From germline, CDR1 is MDHEN and CDR2 SYDVKM. For the CDR3, the DNA is TGTGCCAGCAGTTCCTTCGGGGACAGGGGTTTTTATGGCTACACCTTC. Its protein is CASSSFGDRGFYGYTF.

This rearrangement joins TRBV5-1 to TRBJ1-5, with 10 bases matching TRBD1. The CDR3 is 15 amino acids. The germline gives CDR1 SGHRS, CDR2 YFSETQ. With V trimmed by 0 bases and J by 6 bases, 3 bases remained unmatched. The CDR3 coding sequence is TGCGCCAGCAGCTTGGACGGACAGGGGGGTCAGCCCCAGCATTTT. This sequence encodes CASSLDGQGGQPQHF. The full variable domain, in which reference TRBV5-1 and TRBJ1-5 provide the parts outside the CDR3, is KAGVTQTPRYLIKTRGQQVTLSCSPISGHRSVSWYQQTPGQGLQFLFEYFSETQRNKGNFPGRFSGRQFSNSRSEMNVSTLELGDSALYLCASSLDGQGGQPQHFGDGTRLSIL.

The gene calls are TRBV4-3 and TRBJ2-3, with TRBD2 matching 7 bases. Germline values: CDR1 LGHNA, CDR2 YSLEER. The CDR3 runs to 15 residues. V was pared by 4 bases and J by 2 bases, with 6 bases of the junction left unmatched. As DNA, the CDR3 is TGCGCCAGCAGCCGGGAGGGCGGCTACACAGATACGCAGTATTTT. As protein: CASSREGGYTDTQYF.

In its sample, this clone was seen once. CDR3 DNA: TGTGCCAGCAGCTTGGACAGGGGGTCTGTTAATGAAAAACTGTTTTTT. This codes for CASSLDRGSVNEKLFF. The chain joins TRBV5-6 to TRBJ1-4, with 8 bases identical to TRBD1. The V and J ends lost 0 bases and 4 bases, in that order; junction bases with no gene match: 5. CDR3 size: 16 residues. Germline CDR1 and CDR2: SGHDT and YYEEEE. The entire variable domain, with the rest obtained from reference TRBV5-6 and TRBJ1-4, is as follows: DAGVTQSPTHLIKTRGQQVTLRCSPKSGHDTVSWYQQALGQGPQFIFQYYEEEERQRGNFPDRFSGHQFPNYSSELNVNALLLGDSALYLCASSLDRGSVNEKLFFGSGTQLSVL.

This chain links TRBV11-2 with TRBJ2-1; no reliable D call. Germline V gene sequence: CDR1 SGHAT, CDR2 FQNNGV. The CDR3 sequence is 11 residues long. V was trimmed by 1 base and J by 12 bases, leaving 7 bases between them. The CDR3: CASSLGGLQFF. The CDR3, as DNA: TGTGCCAGCAGCTTAGGAGGATTGCAGTTCTTC.

CDR3 region: CASRLAGGFGELFF. For the CDR3, the DNA is TGTGCCAGCAGGCTAGCGGGAGGGTTTGGGGAGCTGTTTTTT. The rearrangement joins TRBV28 to TRBJ2-2; 12 nucleotides align to TRBD2. The CDR3 runs 14 residues. CDR1 and CDR2 from the germline V gene are MDHEN and SYDVKM. Germline trimming cut 6 bases from V and 8 bases from J; bases unmatched to any gene: 4.

This clone was seen a few times. DNA for the CDR3: TGCGCCACCAGACAGGGCACGGAGGGCAACATTCAGTACTTC. It translates to CATRQGTEGNIQYF. The chain recombines TRBV5-1 with TRBJ2-4, with a weak D call TRBD1 (7 bases). The CDR3 runs 14 residues. The germline CDR1 and CDR2 sequences are SGHRS and YFSETQ. The V end was cut by 9 bases, the J end by 7 bases, with 20 bases between.

This chain uses TRBV5-6 with TRBJ2-3, with 8 bases identical to TRBD1. This CDR3 has 15 amino acids. Germline values: CDR1 SGHDT, CDR2 YYEEEE. V lost 4 bases and J lost 1; bases outside the gene matches: 5. CDR3 protein: CASSRSDRGTDTQYF. The CDR3 bases are TGTGCCAGCAGCCGATCGGACAGGGGCACAGATACGCAGTATTTT.